Sequencing of this T cell receptor (beta chain) was carried out in a study of blood T cells in healthy people across ages (dated by TCRdb to between 2014 and 2017). Background for the entire study: In model experiments, template switching captured roughly one uniquely barcoded TCR beta cDNA molecule for every two T cells. For two donors (one aged 18 to 29 and one aged 80 or older), the study analyzed two additional independent replicas of 1 million unique cDNA reads from the same blood draw. To avoid experimental bias, donors of different ages were distributed randomly across sequencing lanes. Four age groups were formed from the donors: young (average approximately 15 years), middle-aged (roughly 38), aged (62) and long-lived (roughly 88). Age-related changes in TCR beta repertoire diversity were measured in the study by deep sequencing normalized with unique cDNA molecular identifiers.

Donors were a few dozen systemically healthy Caucasian individuals from Russia aged roughly 6 to 90 years. Each donor gave about 9.8 milliliters of peripheral blood, drawn into EDTA-treated Vacutainer tubes. Ficoll-Paque density-gradient centrifugation was used to isolate PBMCs, with at least 6 million obtained per sample. Total RNA was extracted from PBMCs with Trizol reagent, with at least 6 micrograms obtained per sample. Naive CD45RAhigh/CD27high T cell percentages were measured by flow cytometry on a PBMC aliquot from every donor. Library preparation was by 5' RACE. Data came from an Illumina HiSeq 2500. A second PCR of roughly 7 to 12 cycles was run with a J-beta primer mix and a sample-barcoded 5' primer. Each TCR beta cDNA molecule received a unique molecular identifier from a template-switch 5' adaptor carrying 12 random nucleotides. Each sample yielded at least 2.5 million CDR3-containing paired-end reads. All of the RNA was converted into first-strand cDNA using the Mint cDNA synthesis kit, with a TRBC-specific oligonucleotide serving as the primer. All cDNA was treated with uracil-DNA glycosylase and then went through a first 18-cycle PCR with the universal primers M1SS and BC2_uni_R. The published analysis was carried out like this. For normalization, 1 million high-quality reads were randomly selected from each sample, with every read carrying a distinct molecular identifier. Instead of being binned into consensus sequences, reads with shared molecular identifiers were discarded. CDR3 identification, clonotype clustering and error correction used MiTCR with a Q25 quality threshold and the strictest error-elimination algorithm. A nonparametric unseen species model using Euler transformation provided a lower-bound estimate of total TCR beta diversity. The public sequencing data were trimmed at Q25 with fastp and processed into clonotypes with MiXCR by TCRdb, which kept only in-frame beta chains. Each record represents a unique CDR3 protein, reported with the most common genes and DNA among its rows. The V and J calls were determined by TCRdb, not by the authors. The sample table contains fewer than 750,000 distinct CDR3 sequences; only one count was recorded for more than 45% of them. The ten most abundant clones make up 20% to 25% of the sample.

Its CDR3 holds 16 amino acids, cysteine through phenylalanine. The sequence is cut down to CDR3 DNA, 48 bases in frame from base 1. Sequences SGHAT (CDR1) and FQNNGV (CDR2) are obtained from the germline V gene. About this clonotype: No antigen is known for it. Its ends do not fully match the called genes, so a read error is possible.

General conclusions and limits of the study: Donor CMV infection status was unknown, potentially confounding age-related changes in expanded clonotypes. There was a strong correlation between observed TCR beta diversity and the percentage of naive T cells measured by flow cytometry. Estimates of total diversity from one million sequenced T cells were regarded as lower bounds and underestimates. Compared with the aged group, more naive CD4+ T cells, fewer expanded clones and increased TCR diversity were shown by the long-lived group, suggesting age selection. Since profiling was done on bulk unsorted PBMCs, naive and antigen-experienced compartments could not be conclusively compared. Observed TCR beta diversity per million T cells fell roughly linearly with age, and a significant reduction was already apparent by age roughly 40.

This chain joins TRBV11-2 to TRBJ2-1; 9 bases in the junction line up with TRBD2. This sequence originates from a man older than 75 in good health. Sequencing was carried out using blood. The CDR3 reads CASNLMSRAGGNEQFF. The DNA sequence is TGTGCCAGCAACTTAATGTCGCGAGCGGGAGGTAATGAGCAGTTCTTC.